This T cell receptor (beta chain) was observed in a study of shared clonotypes between healthy human individuals. V trimming: 1 base; J trimming: 6 bases; junction bases outside the gene matches: 12. Germline values: CDR1 SGHAT, CDR2 FQNNGV. There are 17 residues in the CDR3. Clones were read by immunoSEQ multiplex PCR, and TCRdb kept only the in-frame ones, dropping some. This table holds approximately 2.5 million clones, 80% to 95% found once. Each sample came from a Caucasian adult donor living in Nashville, Tennessee. Sequencing was carried out using naive CD4+ T cells from PBMCs. Specified subset: CD45RA+ positively selected. The sequence derives from a young man in good health. Some clones in this sample may be carry-over from other donors' samples. The chain couples TRBV11-2 to TRBJ2-1, with 7 bases identical to TRBD2. CDR3 DNA sequence: TGTGCCAGCAGCTTAGGATGGTTCAGGACTAGGCCCAATGAGCAGTTCTTC. Amino acid sequence: CASSLGWFRTRPNEQFF.